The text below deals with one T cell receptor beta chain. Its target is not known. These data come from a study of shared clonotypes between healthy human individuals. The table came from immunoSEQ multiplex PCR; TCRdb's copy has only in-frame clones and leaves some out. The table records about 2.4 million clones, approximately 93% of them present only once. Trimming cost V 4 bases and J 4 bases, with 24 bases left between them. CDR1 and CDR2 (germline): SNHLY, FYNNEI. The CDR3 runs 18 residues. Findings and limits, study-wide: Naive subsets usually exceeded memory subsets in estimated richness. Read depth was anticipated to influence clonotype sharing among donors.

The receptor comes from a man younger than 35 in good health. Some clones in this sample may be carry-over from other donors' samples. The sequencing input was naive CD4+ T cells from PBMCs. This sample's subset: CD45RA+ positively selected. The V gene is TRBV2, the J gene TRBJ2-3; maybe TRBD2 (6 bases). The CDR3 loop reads CASSAPWGREAVPDTQYF. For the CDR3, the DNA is TGTGCCAGCAGTGCCCCTTGGGGAAGGGAGGCTGTCCCAGATACGCAGTATTTT.